A selection of T cell receptor beta chains follows, all from one sample in a study of T cell changes during pregnancy in multiple sclerosis. The repertoire was sequenced with immunoSEQ multiplex PCR; TCRdb's copy has only in-frame clones and lacks some. Among 80,000 to 130,000 clones, around 93% were seen once, and the ten largest hold around 0.96%. Here the sequenced sample was peripheral blood, taken before pregnancy. The receptors were gathered from a female donor with multiple sclerosis, enrolled in a pregnancy study. CDR3s include the opening cysteine and the closing phenylalanine or tryptophan.

V: TRBV6-6; J: TRBJ1-1; CDR3: CASVVEWDREVFF
V: TRBV7-2; J: TRBJ2-1; CDR3: CASSLVGAALEQFF
V: TRBV9; J: TRBJ2-2; CDR3: CASSPTGTPITGELFF
V: TRBV7-2; J: TRBJ2-7; CDR3: CASSSSSYEQYF
V: TRBV4-1; J: TRBJ2-7; CDR3: CASSQAGSTSGSYEQYF
V: TRBV6-6; J: TRBJ2-7; CDR3: CASSYRVVGGPYEQYF
V: TRBV13; J: TRBJ2-7; CDR3: CASSPGDSTYEQYF
V: TRBV27; J: TRBJ1-1; CDR3: CASSSLASGAFF
V: TRBV4-2; J: TRBJ2-6; CDR3: CASSQGQGSGANVLTF
V: TRBV19; J: TRBJ2-5; CDR3: CASSISDRGEETQYF
V: TRBV5-5; J: TRBJ1-1; CDR3: CASSSGSNTEAFF
V: TRBV29-1; J: TRBJ1-1; CDR3: CSPSNTEAFF
V: TRBV28; J: TRBJ1-1; CDR3: CASRPPGTGGAEAFF
V: TRBV5-1; J: TRBJ1-2; CDR3: CASSPGQGEYGYTF